Below, 19 T cell receptor beta chains from the same sample are listed, as sequenced in a study of cytotoxic CD8 clonotypes in ibrutinib-treated CLL. Profiling relied on immunoSEQ multiplex PCR, and the TCRdb table lists in-frame clones only, not all of them. The sample lists more than 12,000 clones; approximately 58% were seen once. Sequencing was performed on PBMCs, taken before ibrutinib treatment. The receptors come from a human donor with chronic lymphocytic leukemia.

The chain joins TRBV30 to TRBJ1-2; D not resolved. Per germline, CDR1 GTSNPN and CDR2 SVGIG (reference sequence). V was shortened by 6 bases and J by 4 bases, with 15 bases between the two germline ends. CDR3 length: 13 residues. As DNA, the CDR3 is TGTGCCTGCGAGGGTCGGCAGAGCTATGGCTACACCTTC. Encoded protein: CACEGRQSYGYTF.

This sequence joins TRBV19 and TRBJ1-6; 7 bases align to TRBD1. V trimming: 2 bases; J trimming: 14 bases; junction bases outside the gene matches: 15. The CDR3 loop spans 16 amino acids. CDR1 is LNHDA, CDR2 SQIVND, per germline (reference sequence). As DNA, the CDR3 is TGTGCCAGTAGTATAATCGAGACGGGACAGCGATTGTCCCTCCACTTT. Its translation: CASSIIETGQRLSLHF.

This rearrangement joins TRBV5-1 to TRBJ1-1, with D tentatively TRBD1 (5 bases). The CDR3 has 16 residues. With 0 bases removed from V and 5 bases from J, the gap between germline ends came to 17 bases. The germline V gene has CDR1 SGHRS and CDR2 YFSETQ. CDR3 sequence (DNA): TGCGCCAGCAGCTTGGACCCCGGGGGTTATCGGACTGAAGCTTTCTTT. The encoded protein is CASSLDPGGYRTEAFF.

This clone was counted a few times. The chain uses TRBV27 and TRBJ2-1; 7 bases line up with TRBD1. Germline V gene sequence: CDR1 MNHEY, CDR2 SMNVEV (reference sequence). The CDR3 runs 17 residues. V trimming: 4 bases; J trimming: 3 bases; junction bases outside the gene matches: 12. The CDR3 DNA reads as TGTGCCAGCAGTTATGGGGACAGCCTAGCTCGCTACAATGAGCAGTTCTTC. It yields the protein CASSYGDSLARYNEQFF.

This clone showed up just once. The V call is TRBV7-8, the J call TRBJ2-7; possibly TRBD2 for D (6 bases). V lost 8 bases, J lost 2 bases, and 13 bases lay in between. This CDR3 contains 13 residues. Per the germline V gene, CDR1 is SGHVS and CDR2 is FQNEAQ. The CDR3: CASGLGGAYEQYF. The CDR3, as DNA: TGTGCCAGCGGCCTCGGGGGAGCCTACGAGCAGTACTTC. The entire variable domain, with the rest obtained from reference TRBV7-8 and TRBJ2-7, is as follows: GAGVSQSPRYKVAKRGQDVALRCDPISGHVSLFWYQQALGQGPEFLTYFQNEAQLDKSGLPSDRFFAERPEGSVSTLKIQRTQQEDSAVYLCASGLGGAYEQYFGPGTRLTVT.

V gene TRBV6-1 combines with J gene TRBJ1-2; 9 nucleotides agree with TRBD1. The length of the CDR3 is 11 residues. V shed 9 bases and J 8 bases; nucleotides not matched to a gene: 4. CDR1 is MNHNS and CDR2 is SASEGT in the germline V gene. The CDR3 protein is CASTGGHGYTF. The CDR3 DNA follows: TGTGCCAGTACAGGGGGCCACGGCTACACCTTC.

This clone was picked up a small number of times. V gene TRBV2 combines with J gene TRBJ1-1; D is possibly TRBD1 (5 bases). V dropped 4 bases and J dropped 8 bases, with 11 bases sitting between them. This CDR3 contains 12 residues. Germline CDR1 reads SNHLY; CDR2 reads FYNNEI. The CDR3 here is CASSADWTEAFF. The CDR3 DNA reads as TGTGCCAGCAGTGCCGACTGGACAGAAGCTTTCTTT.

CDR3 amino acids: CASSSSGGAWDTQYF. The CDR3 nucleotides read TGCGCCAGCAGCTCTAGCGGGGGGGCCTGGGATACGCAGTATTTT. The rearrangement joins TRBV5-1 to TRBJ2-3; 12 bases are shared with TRBD2. The germline V gene has CDR1 SGHRS and CDR2 YFSETQ. The CDR3 is 15 residues long. Trimming removed 3 bases from V and 6 bases from J; junction bases left unmatched: 5.

This clone was counted only a few times. CDR3 amino acids: CASSYSLAEGNHEQYV. The CDR3 DNA is TGTGCCAGCAGTTACTCGTTGGCTGAGGGGAACCACGAGCAGTACGTC. The gene calls are TRBV6-7 and TRBJ2-7; D might be TRBD1 or TRBD2, each matching 5 bases. TRBV6-7 is sorted into the ORF group, with uncertain function. The CDR3 has 16 amino acids. The V and J ends lost 0 bases and 5 bases respectively, with 17 bases between them.

The V gene is TRBV6-1, the J gene TRBJ1-5; TRBD1 aligns across 11 bases. CDR1 is MNHNS, CDR2 SASEGT, per germline. This CDR3 spans 15 amino acids. The V segment lost 8 bases and the J segment 2 bases; nucleotides outside the gene matches: 5. The CDR3, as DNA: TGTGCCAGCGGGGGACAGGGGGGAGGCAATCAGCCCCAGCATTTT. Protein sequence: CASGGQGGGNQPQHF.

The chain is built from TRBV4-1 and TRBJ1-5, with no clear D. The CDR3 length is 18 residues. The V gene's germline CDR1 is MGHRA and CDR2 YSYEKL. V was shortened by 0 bases and J by 1 base, with 16 bases between the two germline ends. CDR3 DNA: TGCGCCAGCAGCCAAGACCCACACCGAAGGGCGAGCAATCAGCCCCAGCATTTT. This sequence encodes CASSQDPHRRASNQPQHF.

The chain links TRBV28 to TRBJ2-5; 7 bases fit TRBD2. The CDR3 consists of 13 residues. CDR1 MDHEN and CDR2 SYDVKM come from the germline V gene. Trimming at V came to 7 bases and at J to 4 bases, leaving 6 bases not matched to a gene. The CDR3 sequence: CASIREVGETQYF. CDR3 DNA: TGTGCCAGCATCCGGGAGGTCGGAGAGACCCAGTACTTC.

CDR3 region: CASSPGRVEAFF. CDR3 in DNA: TGTGCCAGCAGTCCGGGACGAGTTGAAGCTTTCTTT. This chain links TRBV28 with TRBJ1-1, with a tentative D call TRBD1 (5 bases). Germline assignment: CDR1 MDHEN and CDR2 SYDVKM. The CDR3 contains 12 residues. Trimming cost V 5 bases and J 7 bases, with 11 bases left between them.

The V and J genes are TRBV19 and TRBJ2-5, with TRBD1 matching over 8 bases. The CDR3 has 16 residues. V shed 3 bases, J shed 5 bases, and the junction held 11 bases outside the gene matches. CDR1 LNHDA and CDR2 SQIVND come from the germline V gene (reference sequence). CDR3 DNA sequence: TGTGCCAGTAGTATGTTTGCAGGGGGCCTAGGGGAGACCCAGTACTTC. Translation gives CASSMFAGGLGETQYF.

This chain connects TRBV6-6 to TRBJ2-2; 8 bases line up with TRBD1. Germline-derived CDR1 and CDR2 are MNHNY and SVGAGI (reference sequence). This CDR3 comprises 16 residues. J lost 5 bases, V lost 0 bases, and 5 bases had no gene match. In DNA, the CDR3 is TGTGCCAGCAGTTACTCGCGACAGGGGTGGACCGGGGAGCTGTTTTTT. It translates to CASSYSRQGWTGELFF.

The chain couples TRBV6-1 to TRBJ2-3; D not certain. Germline V lookup: CDR1 MNHNS, CDR2 SASEGT. The CDR3 totals 14 residues. V dropped 8 bases and J dropped 2 bases, with 14 bases sitting between them. Written as DNA, the CDR3 is TGTGCCAGCCTGTGGCAGTTTTTCACAGATACGCAGTATTTT. This gives the protein CASLWQFFTDTQYF.

This clone has only one observation. The gene calls are TRBV28 and TRBJ2-2, with 8 bases lining up with TRBD1. This CDR3 is 15 amino acids long. V lost 4 bases and J lost 3; bases outside the gene matches: 4. Germline-derived CDR1 and CDR2 are MDHEN and SYDVKM. CDR3 DNA: TGTGCCAGCAGTTGGACAGGGAGAGACACCGGGGAGCTGTTTTTT. This sequence encodes CASSWTGRDTGELFF.

This chain joins TRBV6-5 and TRBJ2-1, with D unresolved. The V end was cut by 4 bases, the J end by 9 bases, with 10 bases between. CDR3 length: 12 amino acids. The germline V gene has CDR1 MNHEY and CDR2 SVGAGI. In DNA, the CDR3 is TGTGCCAGCAGTTCTCTTTGGGGTGAGCAGTTCTTC. This translates into CASSSLWGEQFF.

This chain joins TRBV6-6 and TRBJ1-1; D remains ambiguous. Germline CDR1 and CDR2: MNHNY and SVGAGI (reference sequence). The CDR3 runs 13 residues. V gave up 5 bases and J gave up 2 bases, with 9 bases separating them. The CDR3 spells CASSRQVNTEAFF. Written as DNA, the CDR3 is TGTGCCAGCAGTCGCCAAGTTAACACTGAAGCTTTCTTT.